The 25 T cell receptor beta chains in this list originate from one sample, sequenced in a study of PD-1 blockade in mismatch repair-deficient tumors. Method: immunoSEQ multiplex PCR; TCRdb's copy keeps in-frame clones and lacks some. The repertoire consists of 100,000 or so clones, with over 75% occurring once and the leading ten covering about 6.3%. The sequences come from peripheral blood, collected roughly eight months after starting pembrolizumab. The receptor source for this set is an adult with mismatch repair-deficient cancer.

The chain recombines TRBV11-2 with TRBJ2-1, with D perhaps matching TRBD2 (5 bases). The germline V gene encodes CDR1 SGHAT and CDR2 FQNNGV. V gave up 3 bases and J gave up 5 bases, with 11 bases separating them. This CDR3 is 14 amino acids long. The CDR3 reads CASSFGVADNEQFF. In DNA, the CDR3 is TGTGCCAGCAGCTTCGGGGTAGCCGACAATGAGCAGTTCTTC.

V and J are TRBV27 and TRBJ1-5; possible D gene TRBD1, 5 bases. Germline CDR1 reads MNHEY; CDR2 reads SMNVEV (reference sequence). V lost 5 bases and J 6 bases, leaving 17 bases between the germline ends. The CDR3 sequence is 15 residues long. CDR3 DNA sequence: TGTGCCAGCAGTCTCGGAAGGGGAGAGGGTCAGCCCCAGCATTTT. As protein: CASSLGRGEGQPQHF.

The CDR3 bases are TGTGCCACCAGCCGACCGGGCGGGAGATCGGCCGGGGAGCTGTTTTTT. Translated, it gives CATSRPGGRSAGELFF. V gene TRBV15 combines with J gene TRBJ2-2; 7 nucleotides agree with TRBD2. Losses at the gene ends were 5 bases for V and 6 bases for J; bases not matched to a gene: 12. The CDR3 is 16 residues long. The germline gives CDR1 LNHNV, CDR2 YYDKDF (reference sequence).

This chain connects TRBV9 to TRBJ2-2, with unresolved D. This CDR3 is 12 amino acids long. Trimming left V 4 bases short and J 3 bases short, with 4 bases between. CDR1 is SGDLS and CDR2 is YYNGEE in the germline V gene. For the CDR3, the DNA is TGTGCCAGCAGCCAGGACACCGGGGAGCTGTTTTTT. As protein: CASSQDTGELFF.

V usage is TRBV11-1 and J usage is TRBJ1-1, with a weak D call TRBD1 (5 bases). CDR1 is SGHAT, CDR2 FQDESV, per germline (reference sequence). This CDR3 region has 14 residues. Trimming stripped 3 bases from V and 4 bases from J, with 12 bases between. The CDR3 spells CASSLGLFGTEAFF. The CDR3 DNA reads TGTGCCAGCAGCTTGGGACTTTTTGGCACTGAAGCTTTCTTT. Drawing the rest from reference TRBV11-1 and TRBJ1-1, the complete variable domain is EAEVAQSPRYKITEKSQAVAFWCDPISGHATLYWYRQILGQGPELLVQFQDESVVDDSQLPKDRFSAERLKGVDSTLKIQPAELGDSAMYLCASSLGLFGTEAFFGQGTRLTVV.

V gene TRBV4-2 combines with J gene TRBJ2-1; 8 positions match TRBD2. Germline trimming cut 1 base from V and 3 bases from J; bases unmatched to any gene: 2. The CDR3 spans 15 residues. Germline V gives CDR1 LGHNA, CDR2 YNFKEQ. DNA for the CDR3: TGTGCCAGCAGCCAAGCTACTAGCGGCTACAATGAGCAGTTCTTC. Translation gives CASSQATSGYNEQFF.

The V and J genes are TRBV30 and TRBJ2-3, with TRBD1 as a possible D gene (6 bases). Germline V lookup: CDR1 GTSNPN, CDR2 SVGIG (reference sequence). V was pared by 2 bases and J by 0 bases, with 12 bases between. This CDR3 is 15 amino acids long. The CDR3 DNA follows: TGTGCCTGGAGTACAGGGAGTGGTAGCACAGATACGCAGTATTTT. Protein product: CAWSTGSGSTDTQYF.

The chain uses TRBV6-5 and TRBJ2-1; 8 bases are shared with TRBD1. Looked up from germline, CDR1 is MNHEY and CDR2 is SVGAGI. Germline trimming cut 10 bases from V and 6 bases from J; bases unmatched to any gene: 14. This CDR3 region has 15 residues. CDR3 loop: CATETYRGSRNEQFF. CDR3 nucleotides: TGTGCCACTGAAACGTACAGGGGGTCACGCAATGAGCAGTTCTTC.

The chain couples TRBV10-3 to TRBJ2-5, with 15 nucleotides matching TRBD2. CDR3 length equals 16 residues. V lost 4 bases to trimming and J lost 5 bases; unmatched junction nucleotides: 5. Per germline, CDR1 ENHRY and CDR2 SYGVKD. The CDR3 DNA follows: TGTGCCATCAGTGGGACTAGCGGGAGGGGACCCGAGACCCAGTACTTC. Encoded protein: CAISGTSGRGPETQYF.

V gene TRBV2 combines with J gene TRBJ1-1; TRBD1 agrees at 7 bases. After removal of 2 bases from V and 4 bases from J, the junction contained 4 bases not matched to a gene. The germline V gene has CDR1 SNHLY and CDR2 FYNNEI. This CDR3 has 14 amino acids. The CDR3 spells CASSETQGGTEAFF. The DNA for the CDR3 is TGTGCCAGCAGTGAAACCCAGGGGGGCACTGAAGCTTTCTTT.

The CDR3 nucleotides read TGTGCCAGCAGCTTGGTCAACTATGGCTACACCTTC. Protein sequence: CASSLVNYGYTF. V usage is TRBV5-4 and J usage is TRBJ1-2, with no clear D. There are 12 residues in the CDR3. Trimming pared 0 bases from V and 2 bases from J, leaving 2 bases between. The germline V gene encodes CDR1 SGHNT and CDR2 YYREEE (reference sequence).

This clone occurred once. The rearrangement uses TRBV5-4 and TRBJ2-1, with TRBD2 matching 13 bases. The CDR3 loop spans 18 amino acids. Germline CDR1 reads SGHNT; CDR2 reads YYREEE (reference sequence). The trim removed 4 bases at V and 0 bases at J, leaving 7 bases unmatched. Here the CDR3 reads CASSRGTSGESSYNEQFF. In DNA, the CDR3 is TGTGCCAGCAGCCGCGGGACTAGCGGGGAGAGCTCCTACAATGAGCAGTTCTTC. The full variable domain, with the rest looked up from reference TRBV5-4 and TRBJ2-1, is ETGVTQSPTHLIKTRGQQVTLRCSSQSGHNTVSWYQQALGQGPQFIFQYYREEENGRGNFPPRFSGLQFPNYSSELNVNALELDDSALYLCASSRGTSGESSYNEQFFGPGTRLTVL.

This clone was picked up a small number of times. The chain joins TRBV6-5 to TRBJ2-1; tentative D call: TRBD1 (6 bases). Germline V lookup: CDR1 MNHEY, CDR2 SVGAGI. The CDR3 is 12 amino acids. The V and J ends lost 5 bases and 7 bases respectively, with 9 bases between them. CDR3 in DNA: TGTGCCAGCAGTACCACAGGGAATGAGCAGTTCTTC. It yields the protein CASSTTGNEQFF.

The chain is built from TRBV4-2 and TRBJ2-7; a weak D match, TRBD1 (6 bases). The CDR3 totals 13 residues. Per germline, CDR1 LGHNA and CDR2 YNFKEQ. V gave up 3 bases and J gave up 5 bases, with 11 bases separating them. CDR3 residues: CASSHIGQNEQYF. The CDR3 DNA reads TGTGCCAGCAGCCATATCGGACAGAACGAGCAGTACTTC.

The genes are TRBV2 and TRBJ1-1; no clear D gene. Trimming left V 4 bases short and J 6 bases short, with 6 bases between. Looked up from germline, CDR1 is SNHLY and CDR2 is FYNNEI. CDR3 size: 11 residues. The CDR3 DNA sequence: TGTGCCAGCAGTGTAAGCCCTGAAGCTTTCTTT. Encoded protein: CASSVSPEAFF.

The J gene is TRBJ2-2, the V gene TRBV5-1; D unclear. The V and J ends lost 4 bases and 6 bases respectively, with 10 bases between them. Germline CDR1 reads SGHRS; CDR2 reads YFSETQ. CDR3 length equals 13 residues. This CDR3 reads CASSNNNAGELFF. The CDR3 bases are TGCGCCAGCAGCAACAATAATGCCGGGGAGCTGTTTTTT. Drawing the rest from reference TRBV5-1 and TRBJ2-2, the complete variable domain is KAGVTQTPRYLIKTRGQQVTLSCSPISGHRSVSWYQQTPGQGLQFLFEYFSETQRNKGNFPGRFSGRQFSNSRSEMNVSTLELGDSALYLCASSNNNAGELFFGEGSRLTVL.

The rearrangement links TRBV25-1 to TRBJ2-4; 7 bases are a match to TRBD1. This CDR3 contains 13 residues. Trimming removed 3 bases from V and 6 bases from J; junction bases left unmatched: 2. Germline loops: CDR1 MGHDK, CDR2 SYGVNS. As DNA, the CDR3 is TGTGCCAGCAGTGAGACAGGGTTAAACATTCAGTACTTC. This codes for CASSETGLNIQYF.

V gene TRBV6-1 combines with J gene TRBJ2-5, with D perhaps given as TRBD1 or TRBD2 (5 bases each). The CDR3 has 15 residues. The V gene's germline CDR1 is MNHNS and CDR2 SASEGT. The V end lost 7 bases, the J end lost 3 bases, and 18 bases lay between the germline ends. CDR3 region: CASTPGQNRKETQYF. For the CDR3, the DNA is TGTGCCAGCACCCCGGGGCAAAACCGTAAAGAGACCCAGTACTTC.

This clone has only one observation. V is TRBV30 and J is TRBJ2-7; 10 nucleotides agree with TRBD1. The V gene end was trimmed by 0 bases and the J gene end by 6 bases; junction bases not matched to a gene: 11. Germline CDR1 and CDR2: GTSNPN and SVGIG (reference sequence). The CDR3 consists of 16 residues. CDR3: CAWSVPGTGVLGEQYF. The CDR3 nucleotides are TGTGCCTGGAGTGTCCCGGGGACAGGGGTTCTGGGCGAGCAGTACTTC.

V gene TRBV7-2 combines with J gene TRBJ1-1; a weak D match, TRBD1 (5 bases). Deletions cut 1 base from V and 3 bases from J, with 12 bases between. Germline CDR1 is SGHTA and CDR2 is FQGNSA. The CDR3 runs 15 residues. CDR3 amino acids: CASSLGGFRDTEAFF. CDR3 bases: TGTGCCAGCAGCTTAGGGGGGTTTAGGGACACTGAAGCTTTCTTT.

This clone has more than one count but fewer than ten. The V gene is TRBV25-1, the J gene TRBJ1-4, with D perhaps TRBD1 (6 bases). The CDR3 runs 15 residues. Trimming removed 3 bases from V and 6 bases from J, with 14 bases in between. Germline V CDR1 and CDR2: MGHDK, SYGVNS. Here the CDR3 reads CASSDGTGKDEKLFF. CDR3 nucleotide sequence: TGTGCCAGCAGTGACGGTACAGGGAAGGATGAAAAACTGTTTTTT.

The chain recombines TRBV15 with TRBJ2-1; TRBD2 is a possible D gene (5 bases). CDR3 size: 15 residues. In germline, CDR1 is LNHNV, CDR2 YYDKDF (reference sequence). V shed 5 bases and J shed 2 bases, with 13 bases lying between them. CDR3 sequence reads: CATSEPGNTYNEQFF. CDR3 DNA: TGTGCCACCAGCGAACCGGGGAACACCTACAATGAGCAGTTCTTC.

The V gene is TRBV6-6, the J gene TRBJ2-7; 7 bases line up with TRBD2. V shed 4 bases, J shed 6 bases, and the junction held 9 bases outside the gene matches. The CDR3 has 14 amino acids. Germline V gene lookup returns CDR1 MNHNY and CDR2 SVGAGI (reference sequence). The CDR3 loop reads CASSLWRGGLEQYF. Here the CDR3 DNA reads TGTGCCAGCAGTTTGTGGCGGGGAGGGCTCGAGCAGTACTTC.

J is TRBJ2-7 and V is TRBV18; 7 nucleotides line up with TRBD1. The CDR3 sequence is 16 residues long. Unmatched junction bases numbered 6, after V lost 1 base and J lost 0 bases. Germline loops: CDR1 KGHSH, CDR2 LQKENI. DNA of the CDR3: TGTGCCAGCTCACCACTGGGCAGGGGGTTCTCCTACGAGCAGTACTTC. Translating it yields CASSPLGRGFSYEQYF.

This chain connects TRBV5-4 to TRBJ2-7; no firm D call. The CDR3 runs 14 residues. V lost 4 bases to trimming and J lost 3 bases, with 14 bases between them. Germline assignment: CDR1 SGHNT and CDR2 YYREEE (reference sequence). CDR3 sequence reads: CASSGNRGGYEQYF. The CDR3 bases are TGTGCCAGCAGCGGCAACAGAGGCGGCTACGAGCAGTACTTC. Filled out from reference TRBV5-4 and TRBJ2-7, the complete variable domain reads ETGVTQSPTHLIKTRGQQVTLRCSSQSGHNTVSWYQQALGQGPQFIFQYYREEENGRGNFPPRFSGLQFPNYSSELNVNALELDDSALYLCASSGNRGGYEQYFGPGTRLTVT.